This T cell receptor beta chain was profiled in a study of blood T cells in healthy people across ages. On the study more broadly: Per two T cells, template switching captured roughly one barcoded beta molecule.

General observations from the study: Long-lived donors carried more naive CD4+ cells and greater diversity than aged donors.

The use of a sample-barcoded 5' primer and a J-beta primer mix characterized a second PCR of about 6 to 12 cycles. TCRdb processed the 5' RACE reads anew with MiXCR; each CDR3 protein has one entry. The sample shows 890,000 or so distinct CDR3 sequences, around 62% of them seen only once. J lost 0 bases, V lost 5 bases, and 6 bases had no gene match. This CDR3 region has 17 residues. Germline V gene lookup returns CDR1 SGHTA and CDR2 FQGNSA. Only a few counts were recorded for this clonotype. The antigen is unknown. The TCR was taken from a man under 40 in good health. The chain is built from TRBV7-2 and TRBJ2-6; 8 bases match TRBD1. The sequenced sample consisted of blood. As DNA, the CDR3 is TGTGCCAGCAGCCCAGGGGGCCCCTTCTCTGGGGCCAACGTCCTGACTTTC. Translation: CASSPGGPFSGANVLTF.